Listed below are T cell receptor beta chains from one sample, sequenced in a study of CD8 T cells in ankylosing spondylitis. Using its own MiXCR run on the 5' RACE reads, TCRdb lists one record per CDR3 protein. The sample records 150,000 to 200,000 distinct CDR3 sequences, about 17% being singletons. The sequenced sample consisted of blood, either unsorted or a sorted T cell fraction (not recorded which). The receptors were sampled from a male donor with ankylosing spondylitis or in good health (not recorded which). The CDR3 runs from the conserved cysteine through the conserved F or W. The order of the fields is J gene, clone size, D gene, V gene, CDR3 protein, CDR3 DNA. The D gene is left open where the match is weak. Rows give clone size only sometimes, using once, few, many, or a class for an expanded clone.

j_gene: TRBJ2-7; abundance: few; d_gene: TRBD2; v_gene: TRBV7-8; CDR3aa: CASSTSVYEQYF; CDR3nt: TGTGCCAGCAGCACTAGCGTCTACGAGCAGTACTTC
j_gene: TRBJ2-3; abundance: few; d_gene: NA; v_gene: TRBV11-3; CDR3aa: CASSLGMADTQYF; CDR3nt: TGTGCCAGCAGCTTGGGAATGGCAGATACGCAGTATTTT
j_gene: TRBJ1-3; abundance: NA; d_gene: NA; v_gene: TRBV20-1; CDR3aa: CSARIDTSSGNTIYF; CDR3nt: TGCAGTGCTAGAATAGACACTAGCTCTGGAAACACCATATATTTT
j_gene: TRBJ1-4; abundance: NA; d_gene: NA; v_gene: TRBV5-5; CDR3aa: CASSLVGRGGSEKLFF; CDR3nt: TGTGCCAGCAGCTTGGTTGGGAGAGGGGGAAGTGAAAAACTGTTTTTT
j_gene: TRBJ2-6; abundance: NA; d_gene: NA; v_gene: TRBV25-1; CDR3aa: CASSFPASGANVLTF; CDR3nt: TGTGCCAGCAGTTTCCCGGCCTCTGGGGCCAACGTCCTGACTTTC
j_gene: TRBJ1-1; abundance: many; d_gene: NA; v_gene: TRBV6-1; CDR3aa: CASTSAQGNTEAFF; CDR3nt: TGTGCCAGCACCTCCGCTCAGGGGAACACTGAAGCTTTCTTT
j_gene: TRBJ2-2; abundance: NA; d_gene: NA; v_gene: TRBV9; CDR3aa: CASSASWGSNTGQLFF; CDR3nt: TGTGCCAGCAGCGCCAGTTGGGGTTCTAACACCGGGCAGCTGTTTTTT
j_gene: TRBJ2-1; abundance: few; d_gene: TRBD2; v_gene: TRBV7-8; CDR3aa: CASSLHGTSGSRNEQFF; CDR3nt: TGTGCCAGCAGCTTACATGGGACTAGCGGGAGTCGGAATGAGCAGTTCTTC
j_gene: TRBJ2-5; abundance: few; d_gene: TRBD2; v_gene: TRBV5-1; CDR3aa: CASSASGVLQETQYF; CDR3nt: TGCGCCAGCAGCGCTAGCGGGGTCCTCCAAGAGACCCAGTACTTC
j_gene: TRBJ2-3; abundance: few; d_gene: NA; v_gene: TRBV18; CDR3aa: CASSKEGSTDTQYF; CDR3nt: TGTGCCAGCTCTAAGGAGGGGAGCACAGATACGCAGTATTTT
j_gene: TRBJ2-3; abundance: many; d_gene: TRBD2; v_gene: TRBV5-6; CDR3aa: CASSFGTSTDTQYF; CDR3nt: TGTGCCAGCAGCTTCGGGACTAGTACCGATACGCAGTATTTT
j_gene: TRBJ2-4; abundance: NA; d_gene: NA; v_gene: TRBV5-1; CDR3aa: CASSSQGGDGNIQYF; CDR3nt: TGCGCCAGCAGCTCCCAGGGGGGGGACGGAAACATTCAGTACTTC
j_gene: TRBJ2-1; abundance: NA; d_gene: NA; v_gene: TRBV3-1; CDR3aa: CASSQGQAHEQFF; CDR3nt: TGTGCCAGCAGCCAAGGACAGGCCCATGAGCAGTTCTTC
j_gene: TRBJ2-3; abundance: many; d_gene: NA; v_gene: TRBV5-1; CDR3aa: CASSSTAVSTDTQYF; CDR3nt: TGCGCCAGCAGCTCTACAGCGGTTAGCACAGATACGCAGTATTTT
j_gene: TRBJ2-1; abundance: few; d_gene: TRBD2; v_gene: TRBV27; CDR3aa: CASSSGTSGGNEQFF; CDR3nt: TGTGCCAGCAGTTCCGGGACTAGCGGGGGCAATGAGCAGTTCTTC
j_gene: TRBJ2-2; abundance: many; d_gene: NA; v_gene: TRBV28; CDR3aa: CASSVLSGNTGELFF; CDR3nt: TGTGCCAGCAGCGTCCTTTCGGGTAACACCGGGGAGCTGTTTTTT
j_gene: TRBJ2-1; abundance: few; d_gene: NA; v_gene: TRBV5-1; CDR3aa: CASSLDGDPYNEQFF; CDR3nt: TGCGCCAGCAGCTTGGACGGGGACCCCTACAATGAGCAGTTCTTC
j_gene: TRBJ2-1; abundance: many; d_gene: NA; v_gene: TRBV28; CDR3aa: CASSIVEGWNEQFF; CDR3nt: TGTGCCAGCAGCATTGTAGAGGGGTGGAATGAGCAGTTCTTC
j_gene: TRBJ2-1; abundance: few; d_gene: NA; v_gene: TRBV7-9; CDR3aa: CASSSEVTVGDNEQFF; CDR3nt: TGTGCCAGCAGCTCTGAAGTAACCGTCGGGGACAATGAGCAGTTCTTC
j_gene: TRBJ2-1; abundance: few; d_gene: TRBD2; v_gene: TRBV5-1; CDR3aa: CASRPPTSGRNEQFF; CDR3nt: TGCGCCAGCAGACCCCCTACTAGCGGGAGAAATGAGCAGTTCTTC
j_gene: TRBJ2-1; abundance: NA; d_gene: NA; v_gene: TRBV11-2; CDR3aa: CASSPGPTNEQFF; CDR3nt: TGTGCCAGCAGCCCGGGACCTACCAATGAGCAGTTCTTC
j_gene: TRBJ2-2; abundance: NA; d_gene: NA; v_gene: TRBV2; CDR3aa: CASSEASLGGELFF; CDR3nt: TGTGCCAGCAGTGAAGCTAGTCTGGGCGGGGAGCTGTTTTTT
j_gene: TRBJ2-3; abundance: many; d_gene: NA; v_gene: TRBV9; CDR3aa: CASGPEGPGTQYF; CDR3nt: TGTGCCAGCGGTCCGGAGGGCCCGGGCACGCAGTATTTT
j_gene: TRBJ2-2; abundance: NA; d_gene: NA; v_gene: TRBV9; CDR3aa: CASSPPPGELFF; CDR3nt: TGTGCCAGCAGCCCTCCCCCCGGGGAGCTGTTTTTT
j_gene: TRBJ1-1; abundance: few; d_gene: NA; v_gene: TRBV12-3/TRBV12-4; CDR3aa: CASRPAQGAGNTEAFF; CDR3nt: TGTGCCAGCAGGCCGGCCCAGGGAGCCGGGAACACTGAAGCTTTCTTT
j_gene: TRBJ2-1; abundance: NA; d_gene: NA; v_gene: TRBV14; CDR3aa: CASSQGRIPDF; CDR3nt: TGTGCCAGCAGCCAAGGTAGAATCCCGGACTTC
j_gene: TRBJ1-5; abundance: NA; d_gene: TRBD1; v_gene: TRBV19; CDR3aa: CASSVGTGVNQPQHF; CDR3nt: TGTGCCAGTAGTGTGGGGACAGGGGTCAATCAGCCCCAGCATTTT
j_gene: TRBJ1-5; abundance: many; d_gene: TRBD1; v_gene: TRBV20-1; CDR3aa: CSAWGQDDNQPQHF; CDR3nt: TGCAGTGCCTGGGGACAGGACGATAATCAGCCCCAGCATTTT
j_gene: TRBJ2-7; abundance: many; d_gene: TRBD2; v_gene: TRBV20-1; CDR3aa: CSAGLGRENEQYF; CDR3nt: TGCAGTGCCGGTTTAGGGCGGGAGAACGAGCAGTACTTC
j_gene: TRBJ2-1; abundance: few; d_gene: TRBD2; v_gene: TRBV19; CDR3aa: CASSISGGTVLAGDHHEQFF; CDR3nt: TGTGCCAGTAGTATAAGTGGAGGGACAGTACTAGCGGGAGATCACCATGAGCAGTTCTTC
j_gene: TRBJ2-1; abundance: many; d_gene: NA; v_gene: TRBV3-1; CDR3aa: CASSQEVTTGVVNEQFF; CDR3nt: TGTGCCAGCAGCCAAGAGGTTACTACAGGCGTCGTCAATGAGCAGTTCTTC
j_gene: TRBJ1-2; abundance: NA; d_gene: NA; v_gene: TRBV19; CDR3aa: CASSMAGSGYTF; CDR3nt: TGTGCCAGTAGTATGGCCGGGAGCGGCTACACCTTC
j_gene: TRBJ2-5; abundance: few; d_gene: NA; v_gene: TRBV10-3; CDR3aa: CAISEPVGAEGETQYF; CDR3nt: TGTGCCATCAGTGAGCCAGTGGGGGCGGAAGGAGAGACCCAGTACTTC
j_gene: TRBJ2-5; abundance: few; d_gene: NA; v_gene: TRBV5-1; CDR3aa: CASSSGEKGHIQETQYF; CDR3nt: TGCGCCAGCAGCTCGGGTGAAAAAGGACACATACAAGAGACCCAGTACTTC
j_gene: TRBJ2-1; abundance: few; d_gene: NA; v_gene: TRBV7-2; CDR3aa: CASSLDGSPYNEQFF; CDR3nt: TGTGCCAGCAGCTTAGACGGGAGTCCGTACAATGAGCAGTTCTTC
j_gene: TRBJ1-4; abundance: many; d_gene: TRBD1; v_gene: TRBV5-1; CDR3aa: CASSSTGENEKLFF; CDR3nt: TGCGCCAGCAGCTCGACAGGGGAAAACGAAAAACTGTTTTTT
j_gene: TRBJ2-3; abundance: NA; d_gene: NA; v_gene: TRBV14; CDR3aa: CASSLVASPSRQYF; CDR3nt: TGTGCCAGCAGCCTGGTGGCTAGCCCCTCGAGGCAGTATTTT
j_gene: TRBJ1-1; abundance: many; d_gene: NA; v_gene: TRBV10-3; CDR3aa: CAISPTGSTAGAFF; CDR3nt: TGTGCCATCTCCCCGACGGGATCCACGGCAGGGGCTTTCTTT
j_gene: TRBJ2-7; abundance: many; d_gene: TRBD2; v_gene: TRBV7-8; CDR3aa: CASSYPSGLFVVYEQYF; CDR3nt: TGTGCCAGCAGCTACCCTAGCGGGTTATTTGTGGTCTACGAGCAGTACTTC
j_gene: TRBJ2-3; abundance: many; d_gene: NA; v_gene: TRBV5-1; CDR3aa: CASSLELSSDTQYF; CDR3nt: TGCGCCAGCAGCTTGGAATTAAGTTCAGATACGCAGTATTTT
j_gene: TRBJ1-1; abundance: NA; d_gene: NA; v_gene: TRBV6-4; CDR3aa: CASVPMWSTEAFF; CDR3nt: TGTGCCAGCGTCCCAATGTGGAGCACTGAAGCTTTCTTT
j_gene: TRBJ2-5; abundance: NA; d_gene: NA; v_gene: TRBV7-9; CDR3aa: CASSTPGGTETQYF; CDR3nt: TGTGCCAGCAGCACCCCCGGCGGCACCGAGACCCAGTACTTC
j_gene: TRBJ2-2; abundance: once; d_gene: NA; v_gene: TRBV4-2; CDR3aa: CASSQVDANTGELFF; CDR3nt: TGTGCCAGCAGCCAAGTAGACGCGAACACCGGGGAGCTGTTTTTT
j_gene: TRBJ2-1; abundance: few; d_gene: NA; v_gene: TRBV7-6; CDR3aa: CASSLGRSSRERLPYNEQFF; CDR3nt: TGTGCCAGCAGCTTAGGTAGGTCTTCGAGGGAGAGGCTCCCCTACAATGAGCAGTTCTTC
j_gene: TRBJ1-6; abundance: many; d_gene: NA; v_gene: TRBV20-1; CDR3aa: CSAKGRRTNSPLHF; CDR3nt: TGCAGTGCTAAAGGGCGGAGGACAAATTCACCCCTCCACTTT
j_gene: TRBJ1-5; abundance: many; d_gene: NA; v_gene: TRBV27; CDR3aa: CASKGQDTGFQPQHF; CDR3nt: TGTGCCAGCAAGGGGCAGGACACCGGATTTCAGCCCCAGCATTTT
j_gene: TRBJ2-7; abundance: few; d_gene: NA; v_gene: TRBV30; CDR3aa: CAWSSSGFYEQYF; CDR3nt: TGTGCCTGGAGTTCCTCCGGGTTCTACGAGCAGTACTTC
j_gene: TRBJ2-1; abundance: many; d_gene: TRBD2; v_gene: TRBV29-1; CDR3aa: CSVSTSGRAIEQFF; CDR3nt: TGCAGCGTTTCGACTAGCGGGAGGGCGATTGAGCAGTTCTTC
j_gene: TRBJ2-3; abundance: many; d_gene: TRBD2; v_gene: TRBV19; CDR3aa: CAVRLARGDTQYF; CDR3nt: TGTGCCGTCAGACTAGCGCGCGGAGATACGCAGTATTTT
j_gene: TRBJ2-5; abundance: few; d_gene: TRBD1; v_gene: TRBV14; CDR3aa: CASSRDRGEETQYF; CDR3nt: TGTGCCAGCAGCCGCGACAGGGGGGAAGAGACCCAGTACTTC
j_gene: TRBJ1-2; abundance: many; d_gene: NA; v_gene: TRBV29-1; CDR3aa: CSVESREGFYGYTF; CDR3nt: TGCAGCGTTGAATCCAGGGAGGGGTTCTATGGCTACACCTTC
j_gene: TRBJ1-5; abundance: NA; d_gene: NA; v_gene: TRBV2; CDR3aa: CASSRGPGQTQHF; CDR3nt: TGTGCCAGCAGTCGAGGCCCTGGCCAGACCCAGCATTTT
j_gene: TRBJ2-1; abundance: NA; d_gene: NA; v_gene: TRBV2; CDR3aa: CASSAVAVNEQFF; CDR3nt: TGTGCCAGCAGTGCTGTGGCGGTAAATGAGCAGTTCTTC
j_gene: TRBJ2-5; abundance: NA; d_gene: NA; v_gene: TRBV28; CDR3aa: CASSPNPTSQETQYF; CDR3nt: TGTGCCAGCAGTCCCAACCCCACCAGCCAAGAGACCCAGTACTTC
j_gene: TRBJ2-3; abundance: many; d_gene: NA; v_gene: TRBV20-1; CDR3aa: CSPNGVGATDTQYF; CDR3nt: TGCAGCCCCAACGGGGTGGGTGCAACAGATACGCAGTATTTT
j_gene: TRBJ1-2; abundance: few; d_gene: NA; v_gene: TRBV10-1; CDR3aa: CASSESSGRGYTF; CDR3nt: TGCGCCAGCAGTGAGAGTTCAGGGCGAGGCTACACCTTC
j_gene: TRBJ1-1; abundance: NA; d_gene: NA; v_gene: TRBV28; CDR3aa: CASSPPAGRNTEAFF; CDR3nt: TGTGCCAGCAGTCCCCCCGCAGGGCGGAACACTGAAGCTTTCTTT
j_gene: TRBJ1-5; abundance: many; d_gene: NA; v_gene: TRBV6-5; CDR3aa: CASSWAGDGDQPQHF; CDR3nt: TGTGCCAGCAGTTGGGCGGGGGACGGCGATCAGCCCCAGCATTTT
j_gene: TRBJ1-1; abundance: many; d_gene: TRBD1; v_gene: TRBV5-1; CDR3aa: CASSLRTGLNTEAFF; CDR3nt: TGCGCCAGCAGCCTAAGGACAGGGCTGAACACTGAAGCTTTCTTT
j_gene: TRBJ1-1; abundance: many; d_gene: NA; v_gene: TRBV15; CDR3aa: CATSSDPSAPEAFF; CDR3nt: TGTGCCACCAGCAGTGACCCCTCGGCCCCTGAAGCTTTCTTT